Each of the 19 T cell receptor beta chains below was sequenced from the same sample in a study of blood T cell repertoires in COVID-19. TCRdb's copy holds only in-frame clones and misses some; the assay was immunoSEQ multiplex PCR. The data contain approximately 150,000 clones, around three quarters of them singletons. Sequencing used peripheral blood. All receptors come from a man between 60 and 70 years old with acute or convalescent COVID-19.

The rearrangement joins TRBV6-6 to TRBJ2-7, with 8 bases aligning to TRBD2. This CDR3 contains 16 residues. CDR1 is MNHNY and CDR2 is SVGAGI in the germline V gene (reference sequence). The trim removed 4 bases at V and 0 bases at J, leaving 8 bases unmatched. CDR3 sequence reads: CASSFLRTSSSYEQYF. CDR3 in DNA: TGTGCCAGCAGTTTCCTTCGGACTAGCAGCTCCTACGAGCAGTACTTC.

This clone appeared once. V usage is TRBV7-6 and J usage is TRBJ2-1, with TRBD1 identical over 7 bases. Trimming removed 1 base from V and 2 bases from J; junction bases left unmatched: 2. CDR1 is SGHVS and CDR2 is FNYEAQ in the germline V gene. This CDR3 is 15 amino acids long. The CDR3 DNA is TGTGCCAGCAGCTTAGAAACAGGGGCCTACAATGAGCAGTTCTTC. This encodes CASSLETGAYNEQFF.

V usage is TRBV7-5 and J usage is TRBJ2-3; the table's D gene call, TRBD2, was not cross checked with the DNA. TRBV7-5 corresponds to a pseudogene. There are 17 residues in the CDR3. Here the CDR3 DNA reads TGTGTCAGAAGCTTAGATGGTGGGGAGGAGGATACAGATACGCAGTATTTT. Translation gives CVRSLDGGEEDTDTQYF.

The chain carries TRBV12-3 or TRBV12-4 and TRBJ1-1, with TRBD1 as a possible D gene (6 bases). Trimming took off 7 bases at V and 10 bases at J, with 13 bases between the two ends. The CDR3 has 11 residues. The CDR3 loop is CASTPGAGAFF. The CDR3 bases are TGTGCCAGCACCCCAGGGGCCGGAGCTTTCTTT.

The chain recombines TRBV11-2 with TRBJ1-6; possible D gene TRBD1, 6 bases. V was cut by 3 bases and J by 5 bases, with 20 bases left in between. This CDR3 region has 18 residues. Germline V gene data show CDR1 as SGHAT and CDR2 as FQNNGV. The CDR3 is CASSFRRTTGYNNSPLHF. In nucleotides, the CDR3 is TGTGCCAGCAGCTTCCGAAGGACAACAGGGTACAATAATTCACCCCTCCACTTT.

The chain joins TRBV28 to TRBJ1-6; TRBD1 aligns across 7 bases. In germline, CDR1 is MDHEN, CDR2 SYDVKM. This CDR3 contains 15 residues. The J segment lost 6 bases and the V segment lost 7 bases, leaving 9 bases of the junction unmatched. CDR3 loop: CASNSGGTVNSPLHF. Written as DNA, the CDR3 is TGTGCCAGCAATTCAGGTGGGACAGTTAATTCACCCCTCCACTTT. Full variable domain (remainder filled in from reference TRBV28 and TRBJ1-6): DVKVTQSSRYLVKRTGEKVFLECVQDMDHENMFWYRQDPGLGLRLIYFSYDVKMKEKGDIPEGYSVSREKKERFSLILESASTNQTSMYLCASNSGGTVNSPLHFGNGTRLTVT.

The gene calls are TRBV5-1 and TRBJ2-1; TRBD1 matches 7 bases. This CDR3 comprises 15 residues. Germline V lookup: CDR1 SGHRS, CDR2 YFSETQ. The V segment lost 0 bases and the J segment 7 bases; nucleotides outside the gene matches: 7. The CDR3 DNA follows: TGCGCCAGCAGCTTGGAAGGGGGCTTCTGGAATGAGCAGTTCTTC. It codes for CASSLEGGFWNEQFF. Full variable domain (outside the CDR3, taken from reference TRBV5-1 and TRBJ2-1): KAGVTQTPRYLIKTRGQQVTLSCSPISGHRSVSWYQQTPGQGLQFLFEYFSETQRNKGNFPGRFSGRQFSNSRSEMNVSTLELGDSALYLCASSLEGGFWNEQFFGPGTRLTVL.

The genes are TRBV7-9 and TRBJ1-4; no reliable D call. V was trimmed by 0 bases and J by 8 bases, leaving 10 bases between them. The length of the CDR3 is 14 residues. Germline V gives CDR1 SEHNR, CDR2 FQNEAQ (reference sequence). CDR3 protein: CASSLALIEEKLFF. CDR3 DNA sequence: TGTGCCAGCAGCTTAGCTTTAATCGAGGAAAAACTGTTTTTT.

This chain connects TRBV19 to TRBJ2-4, with D perhaps TRBD2 (6 bases). The CDR3 sequence is 17 residues long. The germline V gene has CDR1 LNHDA and CDR2 SQIVND (reference sequence). The V end was cut by 1 base, the J end by 3 bases, with 16 bases between. CDR3 sequence reads: CASSIAPPGVGKNIQYF. The CDR3 coding sequence is TGTGCCAGTAGTATAGCCCCTCCGGGGGTGGGCAAAAACATTCAGTACTTC.

The genes are TRBV11-2 and TRBJ2-7; D is uncertain. Germline V gene data show CDR1 as SGHAT and CDR2 as FQNNGV. V lost 4 bases, J lost 3 bases, and 16 bases lay in between. The CDR3 length is 15 residues. The CDR3 is CASSSTDGGNYEQYF. In DNA, the CDR3 is TGTGCCAGCAGCTCCACCGACGGCGGAAACTACGAGCAGTACTTC.

V and J are TRBV14 and TRBJ1-4, with TRBD1 as a possible D gene (6 bases). This CDR3 region has 15 residues. The germline V gene encodes CDR1 SGHDN and CDR2 FVKESK. With 0 bases removed from V and 7 bases from J, the gap between germline ends came to 12 bases. The CDR3 is CASSQDHREIEKLFF. The CDR3 bases are TGTGCCAGCAGCCAAGATCACAGGGAAATTGAAAAACTGTTTTTT.

The chain combines TRBV15 with TRBJ2-1; TRBD2 matches at 7 bases. V was pared by 8 bases and J by 7 bases, with 11 bases of the junction left unmatched. This CDR3 region has 14 residues. Germline V gives CDR1 LNHNV, CDR2 YYDKDF (reference sequence). CDR3 residues: CATGSPYGGNEQFF. CDR3 coding DNA: TGTGCCACCGGCTCCCCGTACGGGGGGAATGAGCAGTTCTTC.

J is TRBJ2-3 and V is TRBV6-7, with 7 bases matching TRBD2. TRBV6-7 is recorded as an ORF, its role being uncertain. Trimming at V came to 8 bases and at J to 2 bases, leaving 16 bases not matched to a gene. The CDR3 contains 17 residues. CDR3 DNA: TGTGCCAGCCCTACGACGGGGCTAGCGGACCTCACAGATACGCAGTATTTT. Translating it yields CASPTTGLADLTDTQYF.

This clone was seen more than once but under ten times. The rearrangement joins TRBV29-1 to TRBJ2-7; 14 bases line up with TRBD2. This CDR3 contains 19 residues. With V trimmed by 4 bases and J by 1 base, 15 bases remained unmatched. Germline V CDR1 and CDR2: SQVTM, ANQGSEA. The CDR3 DNA reads TGCAGCGTTGGGCATTTCGGGACTAGCGGGAGAACGGTATCCTACGAGCAGTACTTC. This translates into CSVGHFGTSGRTVSYEQYF.

This clone was counted once. V gene TRBV30 combines with J gene TRBJ1-3; a possible D gene is TRBD1 (6 bases). With 0 bases removed from V and 0 bases from J, the gap between germline ends came to 6 bases. Germline CDR1 GTSNPN, CDR2 SVGIG (reference sequence). The CDR3 contains 14 residues. The CDR3 sequence is CAWSVGGSGNTIYF. DNA of the CDR3: TGTGCCTGGAGTGTAGGGGGCTCTGGAAACACCATATATTTT.

The rearrangement uses TRBV11-2 and TRBJ1-2; D remains ambiguous. CDR3 length: 15 residues. Between the trimmed V and J ends, which lost 0 bases and 7 bases, there was a span of 15 bases. CDR1 and CDR2 (germline): SGHAT, FQNNGV. The CDR3 nucleotides read TGTGCCAGCAGCTTAGAAATCAGGAACCTTGCTGGCTACACCTTC. Amino acids: CASSLEIRNLAGYTF. The variable domain in full, with the rest retrieved from reference TRBV11-2 and TRBJ1-2, is EAGVAQSPRYKIIEKRQSVAFWCNPISGHATLYWYQQILGQGPKLLIQFQNNGVVDDSQLPKDRFSAERLKGVDSTLKIQPAKLEDSAVYLCASSLEIRNLAGYTFGSGTRLTVV.

CDR3 region: CASSVGTGPTDTQYF. In DNA form, the CDR3 reads TGTGCCAGCAGCGTAGGGACAGGGCCGACAGATACGCAGTATTTT. The chain combines TRBV9 with TRBJ2-3; 8 bases align to TRBD1. CDR3 length equals 15 residues. Germline CDR1 reads SGDLS; CDR2 reads YYNGEE. Trimming removed 0 bases from V and 3 bases from J; junction bases left unmatched: 3.

The chain joins TRBV7-9 to TRBJ2-1; weak D call: TRBD1 (6 bases). This CDR3 has 11 amino acids. V dropped 5 bases and J dropped 10 bases, with 9 bases sitting between them. Germline values: CDR1 SEHNR, CDR2 FQNEAQ (reference sequence). The CDR3 nucleotides are TGTGCCAGCAGCACAGGGACAGAGCAGTTCTTC. Amino acid sequence: CASSTGTEQFF.

This clone was counted only a few times. The same CDR3 arises from other DNA sequences in this sample as well. The rearrangement links TRBV19 to TRBJ1-5; no definite D call. V was shortened by 3 bases and J by 5 bases, with 8 bases between the two germline ends. The CDR3 sequence is 13 residues long. CDR1 is LNHDA and CDR2 is SQIVND in the germline V gene (reference sequence). CDR3 sequence: CASSIRLDQPQHF. CDR3 coding DNA: TGTGCCAGTAGTATCCGTTTAGATCAGCCCCAGCATTTT.